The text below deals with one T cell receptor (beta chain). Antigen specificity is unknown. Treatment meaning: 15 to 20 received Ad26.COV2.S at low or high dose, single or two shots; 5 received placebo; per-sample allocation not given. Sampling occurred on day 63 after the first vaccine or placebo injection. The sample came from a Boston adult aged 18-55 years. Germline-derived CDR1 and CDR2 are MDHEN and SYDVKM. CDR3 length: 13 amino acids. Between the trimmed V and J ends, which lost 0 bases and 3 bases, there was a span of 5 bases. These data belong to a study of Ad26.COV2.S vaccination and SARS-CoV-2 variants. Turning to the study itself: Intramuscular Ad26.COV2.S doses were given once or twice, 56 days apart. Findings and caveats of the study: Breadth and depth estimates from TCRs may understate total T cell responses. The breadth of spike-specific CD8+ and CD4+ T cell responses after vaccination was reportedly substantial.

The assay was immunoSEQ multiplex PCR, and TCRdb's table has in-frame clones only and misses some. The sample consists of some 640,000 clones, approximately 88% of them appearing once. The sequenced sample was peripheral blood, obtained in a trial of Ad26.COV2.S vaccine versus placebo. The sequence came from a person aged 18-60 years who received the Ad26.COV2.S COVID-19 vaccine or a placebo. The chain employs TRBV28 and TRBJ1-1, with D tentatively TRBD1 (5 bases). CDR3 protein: CASSLWGDTEAFF. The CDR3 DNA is TGTGCCAGCAGTTTATGGGGGGACACTGAAGCTTTCTTT.